This section outlines one TCR beta chain sequence together with its context. The record originates from a study of T cell changes during pregnancy in multiple sclerosis. Clones were read by immunoSEQ multiplex PCR, and TCRdb kept only the in-frame ones, dropping some. The sample records 13,000 or so clones, approximately 95% being singletons. The CDR3 loop spans 15 amino acids. Germline values: CDR1 MNHEY, CDR2 SMNVEV (reference sequence). Trimming shortened V by 6 bases and J by 2 bases, and 14 bases separated the two germline ends. Material: peripheral blood, obtained in the second trimester of pregnancy. The clonotype comes from a female donor in good health, enrolled as a control in a pregnancy study. This chain links TRBV27 with TRBJ2-4, with TRBD2 as a possible D gene (5 bases). The CDR3 spells CASRQLRDPKNIQYF. As DNA, the CDR3 is TGTGCCAGCAGGCAGTTGAGGGATCCCAAAAACATTCAGTACTTC.